The 13 T cell receptor beta chains given below trace back to one sample, sequenced in a study of T cell responses to AZD1222 COVID-19 vaccine. Profiled with immunoSEQ multiplex PCR; TCRdb holds only in-frame clones, not every one. The table lists nearly 35,000 clones, 65% to 90% of them singletons. The source was peripheral blood, collected 28 days after the second AZD1222 dose. These receptor sequences come from an adult who received the AZD1222 COVID-19 vaccine.

The rearrangement uses TRBV5-1 and TRBJ2-7, with a weak D call TRBD2 (6 bases). Germline CDR1 and CDR2: SGHRS and YFSETQ. The ends were cut back, 4 bases at V and 3 bases at J, with 14 bases in the middle. This CDR3 spans 14 amino acids. The CDR3 is CASSRRDSDYEQYF. CDR3 bases: TGCGCCAGCAGCCGCCGGGACTCCGACTACGAGCAGTACTTC.

V is TRBV6-1 and J is TRBJ1-5, with a tentative D call TRBD1 (6 bases). The CDR3 has 16 residues. V was clipped by 3 bases and J by 0 bases, with 12 bases between them. The germline CDR1 and CDR2 sequences are MNHNS and SASEGT. The CDR3 nucleotides read TGTGCCAGCAGTGACGGGACACCGTATAGCAATCAGCCCCAGCATTTT. Residues: CASSDGTPYSNQPQHF.

The V call is TRBV5-1, the J call TRBJ1-1; 10 bases agree with TRBD1. Germline V gene lookup returns CDR1 SGHRS and CDR2 YFSETQ. V gave up 4 bases and J gave up 7 bases; unmatched junction bases: 4. The CDR3 sequence is 13 residues long. The CDR3 sequence is CASSGGQGGEAFF. In DNA, the CDR3 is TGCGCCAGCAGCGGCGGACAGGGGGGTGAAGCTTTCTTT. Variable domain in full (rest from reference TRBV5-1 and TRBJ1-1): KAGVTQTPRYLIKTRGQQVTLSCSPISGHRSVSWYQQTPGQGLQFLFEYFSETQRNKGNFPGRFSGRQFSNSRSEMNVSTLELGDSALYLCASSGGQGGEAFFGQGTRLTVV.

V usage is TRBV7-2 and J usage is TRBJ2-5; TRBD1 is a possible D gene (6 bases). Germline CDR1 is SGHTA and CDR2 is FQGNSA. With 5 bases removed from V and 7 bases from J, the gap between germline ends came to 17 bases. The CDR3 contains 14 residues. The CDR3 loop reads CASSEGGNRWTQYF. The CDR3 nucleotides are TGTGCCAGCAGCGAAGGGGGTAATAGATGGACCCAGTACTTC.

This clone appeared a few times. The chain employs TRBV7-8 and TRBJ2-7, with D possibly matching TRBD1 (7 bases). Germline CDR1 and CDR2: SGHVS and FQNEAQ. V lost 4 bases, J lost 6 bases, and 19 bases lay in between. This CDR3 has 15 residues. The CDR3 DNA is TGTGCCAGCAGCTCTAGGGTGGCAGGGGGGAGCGAGCAGTACTTC. Its protein is CASSSRVAGGSEQYF.

This rearrangement joins TRBV3-1 (or the pseudogene TRBV3-2) to TRBJ1-3; D uncertain. Germline V gene data show CDR1 as LGHDT and CDR2 as YNNKEL (reference sequence). CDR3 length: 14 amino acids. Deletions cut 3 bases from V and 2 bases from J, with 8 bases between. The DNA for the CDR3 is TGTGCCAGCAGCCAGTCTGGAACTGGAAACACCATATATTTT. Protein sequence: CASSQSGTGNTIYF.

The chain links TRBV6-6 to TRBJ2-1; 9 bases fit TRBD1. Trimming removed 5 bases from V and 4 bases from J; junction bases left unmatched: 6. This CDR3 has 15 amino acids. The germline CDR1 and CDR2 sequences are MNHNY and SVGAGI (reference sequence). The CDR3 DNA sequence: TGTGCCAGCAGTACCGGGACAGGGAGATACAATGAGCAGTTCTTC. This sequence encodes CASSTGTGRYNEQFF.

This chain connects TRBV5-1 to TRBJ1-4, with 9 positions matching TRBD1. V dropped 7 bases and J dropped 4; count of bases not matched to a gene: 11. The V gene's germline CDR1 is SGHRS and CDR2 YFSETQ. CDR3 length equals 16 residues. The DNA of the CDR3 is TGCGCCAGCCGGCCGGACGGACAGGGGATTAATGAAAAACTGTTTTTT. Translation: CASRPDGQGINEKLFF. Looking up the rest from reference TRBV5-1 and TRBJ1-4 gives the full variable domain: KAGVTQTPRYLIKTRGQQVTLSCSPISGHRSVSWYQQTPGQGLQFLFEYFSETQRNKGNFPGRFSGRQFSNSRSEMNVSTLELGDSALYLCASRPDGQGINEKLFFGSGTQLSVL.

This chain joins TRBV3-1 (or the pseudogene TRBV3-2) and TRBJ2-7; 8 nucleotides agree with TRBD2. V was pared by 0 bases and J by 3 bases, with 7 bases of the junction left unmatched. The CDR3 spans 16 residues. Germline CDR1 is LGHDT and CDR2 is YNNKEL (reference sequence). CDR3 loop: CASSQEVGRARYEQYF. The DNA of the CDR3 is TGTGCCAGCAGCCAAGAGGTCGGGAGGGCTCGCTACGAGCAGTACTTC.

The rearrangement links TRBV10-3 to TRBJ1-2, with D possibly matching TRBD1 (6 bases). Trimming shortened V by 4 bases and J by 8 bases, and 11 bases separated the two germline ends. This CDR3 comprises 12 residues. The germline CDR1 and CDR2 sequences are ENHRY and SYGVKD. Here the CDR3 DNA reads TGTGCCATCAGTGTCTCAGGGGCGGGCTACACCTTC. Translation gives CAISVSGAGYTF.

This chain connects TRBV6-2 or TRBV6-3 to TRBJ1-4; no firm D call. Germline V gene lookup returns CDR1 MNHEY and CDR2 SVGEGT. The CDR3 runs 17 residues. The V gene lost 2 bases and the J gene lost 5 bases, with 18 bases spanning the gap. CDR3 protein: CASSYGPTGSGNEKLFF. DNA for the CDR3: TGTGCCAGCAGTTACGGACCCACGGGTTCGGGAAATGAAAAACTGTTTTTT.

The rearrangement uses TRBV2 and TRBJ2-4; no reliable D call. CDR3 length equals 13 residues. The V and J ends lost 4 bases and 0 bases respectively, with 4 bases between them. The germline gives CDR1 SNHLY, CDR2 FYNNEI. CDR3 DNA sequence: TGTGCCAGCAGTGGTGGAGCCAAAAACATTCAGTACTTC. Protein product: CASSGGAKNIQYF.

The gene calls are TRBV11-2 and TRBJ2-1, with 7 positions matching TRBD2. Trimming at V came to 5 bases and at J to 2 bases, leaving 6 bases not matched to a gene. The germline gives CDR1 SGHAT, CDR2 FQNNGV. This CDR3 is 15 amino acids long. The CDR3 sequence: CASSPTRGAYNEQFF. For the CDR3, the DNA is TGTGCCAGCAGCCCAACACGGGGGGCCTACAATGAGCAGTTCTTC.